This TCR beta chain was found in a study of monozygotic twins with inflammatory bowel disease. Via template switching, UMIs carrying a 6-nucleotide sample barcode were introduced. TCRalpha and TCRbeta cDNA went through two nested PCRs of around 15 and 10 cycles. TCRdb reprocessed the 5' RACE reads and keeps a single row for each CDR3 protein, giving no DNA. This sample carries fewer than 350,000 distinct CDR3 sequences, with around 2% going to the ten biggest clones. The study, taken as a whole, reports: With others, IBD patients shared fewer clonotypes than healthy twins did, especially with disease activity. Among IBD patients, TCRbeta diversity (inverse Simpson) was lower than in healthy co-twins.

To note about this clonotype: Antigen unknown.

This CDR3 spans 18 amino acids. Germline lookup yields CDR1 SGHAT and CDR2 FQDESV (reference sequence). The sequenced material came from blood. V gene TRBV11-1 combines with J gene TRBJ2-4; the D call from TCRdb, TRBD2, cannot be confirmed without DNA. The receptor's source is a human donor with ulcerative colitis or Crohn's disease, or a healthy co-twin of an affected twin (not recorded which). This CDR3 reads CASSLIVGEGGSKNIQYF.